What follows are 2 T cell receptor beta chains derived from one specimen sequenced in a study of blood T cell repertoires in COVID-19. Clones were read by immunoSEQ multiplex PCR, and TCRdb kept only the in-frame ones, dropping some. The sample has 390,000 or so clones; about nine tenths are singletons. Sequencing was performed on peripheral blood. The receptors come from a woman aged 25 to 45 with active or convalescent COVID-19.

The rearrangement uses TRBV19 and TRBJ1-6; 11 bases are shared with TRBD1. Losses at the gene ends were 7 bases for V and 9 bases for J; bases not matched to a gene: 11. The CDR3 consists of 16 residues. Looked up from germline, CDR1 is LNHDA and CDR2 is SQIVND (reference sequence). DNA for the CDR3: TGTGCCAGTATCGACCAGGCCGGGACAGGGGGTTCACCCCTCCACTTT. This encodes CASIDQAGTGGSPLHF.

CDR3 bases: TGTGCCAGCAGTTCTCAGAATTCACCCCTCCACTTT. Protein sequence: CASSSQNSPLHF. J is TRBJ1-6 and V is TRBV27; D gene uncertain. CDR1 and CDR2 (germline): MNHEY, SMNVEV (reference sequence). The CDR3 loop spans 12 amino acids. V was clipped by 4 bases and J by 7 bases, with 5 bases between them.